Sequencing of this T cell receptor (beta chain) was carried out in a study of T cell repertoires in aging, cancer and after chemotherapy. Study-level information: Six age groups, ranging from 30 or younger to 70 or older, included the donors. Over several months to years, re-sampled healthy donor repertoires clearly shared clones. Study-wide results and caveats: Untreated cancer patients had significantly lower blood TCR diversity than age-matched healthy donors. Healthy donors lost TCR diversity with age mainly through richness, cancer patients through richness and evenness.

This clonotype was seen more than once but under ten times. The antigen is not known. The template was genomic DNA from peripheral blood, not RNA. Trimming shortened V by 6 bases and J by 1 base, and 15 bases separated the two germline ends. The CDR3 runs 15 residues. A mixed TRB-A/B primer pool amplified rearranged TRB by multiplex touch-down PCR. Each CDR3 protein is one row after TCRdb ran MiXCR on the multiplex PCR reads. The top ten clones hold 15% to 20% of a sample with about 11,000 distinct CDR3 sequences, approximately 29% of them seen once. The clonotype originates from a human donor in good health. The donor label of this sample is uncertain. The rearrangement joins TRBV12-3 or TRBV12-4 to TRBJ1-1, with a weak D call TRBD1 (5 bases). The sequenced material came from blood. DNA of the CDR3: TGTGCCAGCAGGCGCCGTGGACAAAGGAACACTGAAGCTTTCTTT. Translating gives CASRRRGQRNTEAFF.